This TCR beta chain was profiled in a study of blood T cell repertoires in COVID-19. Turning to the study itself: The study drew acute and convalescent COVID-19 samples from the United States, Italy and Spain.

The CDR3 loop spans 15 amino acids. Germline lookup yields CDR1 LGHDT and CDR2 YNNKEL (reference sequence). V gave up 0 bases and J gave up 10 bases, with 13 bases separating them. Participants, roughly 18 to 90 years old, spanned approximately 25 US areas. Categorization into cohorts depended on clinical history that participants reported. Repertoires were generated with immunoSEQ multiplex PCR, while TCRdb's copy carries only in-frame clones and drops some. The sample consists of approximately 220,000 clones, 80% to 90% of them appearing once. The origin of this receptor is a woman aged 40 to 50 with acute COVID-19. The V and J genes are TRBV3-1 (or the pseudogene TRBV3-2) and TRBJ1-6, with D possibly being TRBD1 (6 bases). Sample: PBMCs or T cells enriched from blood (not recorded which). The CDR3 nucleotides are TGTGCCAGCAGCCAAGAAGGGGGAAGCGGATCACCCCTCCACTTT. It translates to CASSQEGGSGSPLHF.